Included here is one T cell receptor (beta chain) sequence, with context. The primer mix had 60 Vbeta and 13 Jbeta primers. TCRdb keeps only in-frame clones here, not all; method: immunoSEQ multiplex PCR. The repertoire holds under 200,000 clones, with roughly 80% as singletons. This entry belongs to a study of cytomegalovirus exposure and HLA in healthy donors. V was clipped by 0 bases and J by 6 bases, with 7 bases between them. There are 12 residues in the CDR3. CDR1 is GTSNPN, CDR2 SVGIG, per germline (reference sequence). The sequencing sample was made of PBMCs. This rearrangement joins TRBV30 to TRBJ2-3; D not resolved. This TCR was recovered from a man aged 25-45 years in good health and CMV-seronegative. CDR3 protein: CAWSVGADTQYF. Written as DNA, the CDR3 is TGTGCCTGGAGTGTTGGAGCGGATACGCAGTATTTT.